Below are 25 T cell receptor beta chains sequenced from a single sample in a study of blood T cell repertoires in COVID-19. Produced via immunoSEQ multiplex PCR; TCRdb's table is partial and in-frame only. The sample consists of about 380,000 clones, 70% to 90% of them appearing once. Sequenced input: PBMCs or T cells enriched from blood (not recorded which). These receptor sequences come from a young man who had recovered from COVID-19.

The rearrangement joins TRBV24-1 to TRBJ1-5; TRBD1 matches at 11 bases. The germline V gene encodes CDR1 KGHDR and CDR2 SFDVKD. The CDR3 is 19 amino acids. Trimming at V came to 3 bases and at J to 6 bases, leaving 15 bases not matched to a gene. The chain's CDR3 is CATSDGRDRGKMSGQPQHF. The DNA for the CDR3 is TGTGCCACCAGTGATGGCCGGGACAGGGGGAAGATGTCGGGTCAGCCCCAGCATTTT.

V gene TRBV14 combines with J gene TRBJ1-2; D not certain. V lost 3 bases and J lost 2, with 7 bases in between. CDR3 size: 13 residues. Germline CDR1 is SGHDN and CDR2 is FVKESK. Written as DNA, the CDR3 is TGTGCCAGCAGCCAGGTGCGGAACTATGGCTACACCTTC. It codes for CASSQVRNYGYTF.

The rearrangement links TRBV19 to TRBJ1-4, with 7 positions matching TRBD1. This CDR3 spans 19 amino acids. Germline V lookup: CDR1 LNHDA, CDR2 SQIVND (reference sequence). J gave up 1 base and V 3 bases, and 14 bases lay outside the gene matches. The CDR3 reads CASSMTIQGRKKTNEKLFF. CDR3 DNA: TGTGCCAGTAGTATGACAATACAGGGGAGGAAGAAAACTAATGAAAAACTGTTTTTT.

The chain is built from TRBV27 and TRBJ1-5, with no clear D. This CDR3 is 12 amino acids long. V was clipped by 6 bases and J by 6 bases, with 9 bases between them. The germline gives CDR1 MNHEY, CDR2 SMNVEV (reference sequence). The CDR3 nucleotides read TGTGCCAGCAGGAGATCGGGTCAGCCCCAGCATTTT. Translating it yields CASRRSGQPQHF.

The chain employs TRBV29-1 and TRBJ1-2; D might be TRBD1 (5 bases). Trimming stripped 5 bases from V and 8 bases from J, with 18 bases between. CDR3 length equals 13 residues. CDR1 is SQVTM and CDR2 is ANQGSEA in the germline V gene. CDR3 region: CSVIPGVDGGYTF. CDR3 in DNA: TGCAGCGTTATCCCGGGGGTCGATGGGGGCTACACCTTC. Complete variable domain (other parts from reference TRBV29-1 and TRBJ1-2): SAVISQKPSRDICQRGTSLTIQCQVDSQVTMMFWYRQQPGQSLTLIATANQGSEATYESGFVIDKFPISRPNLTFSTLTVSNMSPEDSSIYLCSVIPGVDGGYTFGSGTRLTVV.

The rearrangement links TRBV3-1 (or the pseudogene TRBV3-2) to TRBJ1-1; no clear D gene. This CDR3 region has 18 residues. Germline V gene sequence: CDR1 LGHDT, CDR2 YNNKEL (reference sequence). V lost 1 base, J lost 1 base, and 19 bases lay in between. CDR3 in DNA: TGTGCCAGCAGCCAAGTCGGAGGAAAGGGCCCGGGGAACACTGAAGCTTTCTTT. Encoded protein: CASSQVGGKGPGNTEAFF.

The genes are TRBV18 and TRBJ1-1; D unresolved. The CDR3 covers 15 residues. V lost 8 bases and J 1 base, leaving 17 bases between the germline ends. From germline, CDR1 is KGHSH and CDR2 LQKENI. The CDR3 sequence is CASQPPGGQNTEAFF. The DNA of the CDR3 is TGTGCCAGCCAGCCCCCTGGAGGCCAGAACACTGAAGCTTTCTTT. The complete variable domain, with remaining parts taken from reference TRBV18 and TRBJ1-1, reads NAGVMQNPRHLVRRRGQEARLRCSPMKGHSHVYWYRQLPEEGLKFMVYLQKENIIDESGMPKERFSAEFPKEGPSILRIQQVVRGDSAAYFCASQPPGGQNTEAFFGQGTRLTVV.

This chain connects TRBV10-3 to TRBJ1-1, with D possibly being TRBD1 (6 bases). The germline gives CDR1 ENHRY, CDR2 SYGVKD. Trimming stripped 10 bases from V and 1 base from J, with 19 bases between. The CDR3 is 15 amino acids. CDR3 sequence reads: CATQARTDSNTEAFF. CDR3 bases: TGTGCCACTCAGGCGAGGACAGACTCGAACACTGAAGCTTTCTTT.

CDR3 sequence (DNA): TGTGCCAGCAGCGCCGGACAGTTCAATCAGCCCCAGCATTTT. The encoded protein is CASSAGQFNQPQHF. The V and J genes are TRBV9 and TRBJ1-5; a possible D gene is TRBD1 (6 bases). CDR1 SGDLS and CDR2 YYNGEE come from the germline V gene. The ends were cut back, 3 bases at V and 3 bases at J, with 10 bases in the middle. The CDR3 length is 14 residues. Filled out from reference TRBV9 and TRBJ1-5, the complete variable domain reads DSGVTQTPKHLITATGQRVTLRCSPRSGDLSVYWYQQSLDQGLQFLIQYYNGEERAKGNILERFSAQQFPDLHSELNLSSLELGDSALYFCASSAGQFNQPQHFGDGTRLSIL.

V usage is TRBV6-5 and J usage is TRBJ2-7; maybe TRBD1 (6 bases). The CDR3 spans 11 residues. Germline CDR1 MNHEY, CDR2 SVGAGI. Trimming pared 8 bases from V and 3 bases from J, leaving 8 bases between. CDR3 coding DNA: TGTGCCAGCTTACAGGGCTACGAGCAGTACTTC. It is translated as CASLQGYEQYF.

The chain has TRBV18 and TRBJ2-3, with D tentatively TRBD1 (7 bases). CDR1 and CDR2 from the germline V gene are KGHSH and LQKENI. Trimming took 4 bases from V and 4 from J, leaving 18 bases between them. The CDR3 length is 16 residues. The CDR3 nucleotides are TGTGCCAGCTCACGTCCGCAGGGGGGTAGATCAGATACGCAGTATTTT. Its translation: CASSRPQGGRSDTQYF. The full variable domain, its missing parts supplied by reference TRBV18 and TRBJ2-3, is NAGVMQNPRHLVRRRGQEARLRCSPMKGHSHVYWYRQLPEEGLKFMVYLQKENIIDESGMPKERFSAEFPKEGPSILRIQQVVRGDSAAYFCASSRPQGGRSDTQYFGPGTRLTVL.

This clone was recorded only once. This chain's CDR3 is CASSPAVGDSTDTQYF. The CDR3 region has the DNA TGTGCCAGCAGCCCCGCTGTAGGAGATAGCACAGATACGCAGTATTTT. The chain uses TRBV7-6 and TRBJ2-3; D call uncertain. V was clipped by 5 bases and J by 0 bases, with 15 bases between them. The CDR3 has 16 amino acids. CDR1 SGHVS and CDR2 FNYEAQ come from the germline V gene.

The chain uses TRBV6-5 and TRBJ1-2; D possibly corresponds to TRBD1 (5 bases). Per the germline V gene, CDR1 is MNHEY and CDR2 is SVGAGI. V gave up 11 bases and J gave up 4 bases, with 11 bases separating them. The CDR3 spans 11 residues. CDR3 DNA: TGTGCCGGAAACCAGGGCTATGGCTACACCTTC. Translated, it gives CAGNQGYGYTF.

The V and J genes are TRBV19 and TRBJ1-2; 8 nucleotides match TRBD1. This CDR3 is 16 amino acids long. Unmatched junction bases numbered 10, after V lost 3 bases and J lost 4 bases. CDR1 LNHDA and CDR2 SQIVND come from the germline V gene (reference sequence). CDR3 DNA: TGTGCCAGTAGTATTAAGGGCGCGGGACAGGTCTATGGCTACACCTTC. This codes for CASSIKGAGQVYGYTF.

The chain carries TRBV30 and TRBJ1-1; TRBD1 aligns across 10 bases. The CDR3 is 14 amino acids. Germline-derived CDR1 and CDR2 are GTSNPN and SVGIG (reference sequence). J lost 7 bases, V lost 5 bases, and 10 bases had no gene match. CDR3 sequence (DNA): TGTGCCTGGGAACCGGGACAGGGGCTTTTTGAAGCTTTCTTT. Its translation is CAWEPGQGLFEAFF.

V is TRBV21-1 and J is TRBJ2-1; the table's D call, TRBD2, has no DNA check behind it. TRBV21-1 is termed a pseudogene. The CDR3 extends over 16 amino acids. CDR3 protein: CASPQVSGGHKNEQFF. The CDR3 nucleotides are TGTGCCAGCCCACAAGTTAGCGGGGGGCACAAGAATGAGCAGTTCTTC.

In DNA form, the CDR3 reads TGTGCCAGCAGTTTGCCGGGACAGGGTTCATATGGCTACACCTTC. It is translated as CASSLPGQGSYGYTF. The rearrangement uses TRBV6-5 and TRBJ1-2, with 9 positions matching TRBD1. CDR3 size: 15 residues. From germline, CDR1 is MNHEY and CDR2 SVGAGI. V lost 4 bases and J lost 5; bases outside the gene matches: 8.

This chain connects TRBV10-3 to TRBJ2-1; D is undetermined. The germline V gene encodes CDR1 ENHRY and CDR2 SYGVKD. Trimming removed 3 bases at V and 4 bases at J, with 10 bases between. There are 14 residues in the CDR3. The CDR3 loop is CAISDPGLYNEQFF. As DNA, the CDR3 is TGTGCCATCAGTGATCCCGGGTTGTACAATGAGCAGTTCTTC.

The CDR3 DNA follows: TGTGCCAGCAGTTACTCGGGGGACAGAAGCTCTGGAAACACCATATATTTT. Encoded protein: CASSYSGDRSSGNTIYF. The chain couples TRBV6-2 or TRBV6-3 to TRBJ1-3; 7 nucleotides line up with TRBD1. V was clipped by 0 bases and J by 0 bases; unmatched bases: 5. The CDR3 length is 17 residues. Germline CDR1 is MNHEY and CDR2 is SVGEGT.

The chain employs TRBV10-3 and TRBJ1-1; possible D gene TRBD1, 6 bases. Germline assignment: CDR1 ENHRY and CDR2 SYGVKD. The CDR3 has 13 amino acids. Trimming cost V 6 bases and J 6 bases, with 14 bases left between them. The DNA for the CDR3 is TGTGCCATCAGATACAGGGAAGTCGCTGAAGCTTTCTTT. The encoded protein is CAIRYREVAEAFF.

The chain combines TRBV5-6 with TRBJ1-2; D is unclear. Germline assignment: CDR1 SGHDT and CDR2 YYEEEE. This CDR3 contains 12 residues. With 4 bases removed from V and 2 bases from J, the gap between germline ends came to 6 bases. This CDR3 is CASSTGNYGYTF. In DNA, the CDR3 is TGTGCCAGCAGCACGGGAAACTATGGCTACACCTTC.

J is TRBJ1-2 and V is TRBV27, with D perhaps TRBD1 (5 bases). Germline V CDR1 and CDR2: MNHEY, SMNVEV (reference sequence). V was shortened by 6 bases and J by 8 bases, with 13 bases between the two germline ends. The CDR3 is 12 amino acids. The CDR3 DNA reads TGTGCCAGCAGGACCAGGGTCGGGGGCTACACCTTC. This gives the protein CASRTRVGGYTF.

The chain carries TRBV6-5 and TRBJ2-7; D may be TRBD1 (6 bases). This CDR3 region has 13 residues. Germline V CDR1 and CDR2: MNHEY, SVGAGI. The V and J ends lost 5 bases and 3 bases respectively, with 11 bases between them. The CDR3 protein is CASSPAGDYEQYF. The CDR3, as DNA: TGTGCCAGCAGTCCGGCAGGGGACTACGAGCAGTACTTC.

This sequence joins TRBV27 and TRBJ2-5; possible D gene TRBD2, 6 bases. The V and J ends lost 1 base and 1 base respectively, with 7 bases between them. The CDR3 loop spans 14 amino acids. Germline V lookup: CDR1 MNHEY, CDR2 SMNVEV (reference sequence). The CDR3 spells CASSLLGGQETQYF. CDR3 in DNA: TGTGCCAGCAGTTTATTGGGGGGCCAAGAGACCCAGTACTTC.

This rearrangement joins TRBV7-6 to TRBJ2-5; 10 nucleotides match TRBD1. There are 16 residues in the CDR3. With 4 bases clipped from V and 7 bases from J, the junction kept 12 bases outside the gene matches. From germline, CDR1 is SGHVS and CDR2 FNYEAQ. CDR3 amino acids: CASSSLGTGDFGTQYF. CDR3 DNA sequence: TGTGCCAGCAGCTCCCTAGGGACAGGGGATTTTGGGACCCAGTACTTC.